Presented here are 18 T cell receptor beta chains from one specimen sequenced in a study of blood T cell repertoires in COVID-19. Generated by immunoSEQ multiplex PCR, the TCRdb table keeps only in-frame clones and is missing some. The profile shows 74,000 or so clones, 89% of them singletons. The specimen was peripheral blood. The origin of the receptors is a man between 50 and 59 years old with active COVID-19.

The chain carries TRBV11-2 and TRBJ2-7; TRBD2 matches 8 bases. V dropped 1 base and J dropped 3; count of bases not matched to a gene: 2. This CDR3 has 14 amino acids. Germline loops: CDR1 SGHAT, CDR2 FQNNGV. CDR3 loop: CASSLGLAGYEQYF. The CDR3, as DNA: TGTGCCAGCAGCTTAGGTCTAGCGGGCTACGAGCAGTACTTC.

This clone appeared once. This chain connects TRBV5-1 to TRBJ2-2; a possible D gene is TRBD2 (6 bases). Germline V CDR1 and CDR2: SGHRS, YFSETQ. The CDR3 contains 16 residues. The V end was cut by 0 bases, the J end by 0 bases, with 9 bases between. CDR3 in amino acids: CASSLGGGSNTGELFF. DNA of the CDR3: TGCGCCAGCAGCTTGGGCGGAGGGTCGAACACCGGGGAGCTGTTTTTT.

CDR3 bases: TGTGCCAGCAGCTCGACGGAGTATCAGCCCCAGCATTTT. Residues: CASSSTEYQPQHF. The V and J genes are TRBV7-2 and TRBJ1-5; D is unclear. Looked up from germline, CDR1 is SGHTA and CDR2 is FQGNSA. This CDR3 spans 13 amino acids. Trimming took off 4 bases at V and 5 bases at J, with 9 bases between the two ends.

The V gene is TRBV6-5, the J gene TRBJ2-1; the D gene is possibly TRBD1 (5 bases). V was clipped by 6 bases and J by 10 bases, with 19 bases between them. The germline V gene has CDR1 MNHEY and CDR2 SVGAGI. The CDR3 loop spans 14 amino acids. As DNA, the CDR3 is TGTGCCAGCAGCCTAGGGAACAGGCAATGCGAGCAGTTCTTC. Amino acids: CASSLGNRQCEQFF.

The chain is built from TRBV5-1 and TRBJ1-1; no reliable D call. The germline gives CDR1 SGHRS, CDR2 YFSETQ. V was shortened by 4 bases and J by 3 bases, with 13 bases between the two germline ends. CDR3 size: 14 residues. CDR3 sequence (DNA): TGCGCCAGCAGCCTCAGTATGAGGGACACTGAAGCTTTCTTT. This translates into CASSLSMRDTEAFF.

This clone showed up just once. This chain joins TRBV7-2 and TRBJ2-7; tentatively, D is TRBD2 (7 bases). V lost 4 bases, J lost 3 bases, and 13 bases lay in between. Germline V gene lookup returns CDR1 SGHTA and CDR2 FQGNSA. The CDR3 runs to 14 residues. The CDR3 DNA reads as TGTGCCAGCAGCTGGAGGGGGGGGCACTACGAGCAGTACTTC. This gives the protein CASSWRGGHYEQYF.

The V gene is TRBV9, the J gene TRBJ2-5; 11 bases match TRBD2. The germline gives CDR1 SGDLS, CDR2 YYNGEE. This CDR3 region has 16 residues. Trimming at V came to 4 bases and at J to 2 bases, leaving 7 bases not matched to a gene. The DNA for the CDR3 is TGTGCCAGCAGCCGCGGGACTAGCGGAGGACAAGAGACCCAGTACTTC. As protein: CASSRGTSGGQETQYF.

The gene calls are TRBV6-5 and TRBJ1-5, with 8 bases identical to TRBD1. CDR1 is MNHEY, CDR2 SVGAGI, per germline. V was clipped by 4 bases and J by 5 bases; unmatched bases: 7. The length of the CDR3 is 15 residues. CDR3 sequence reads: CASSSSTGAHQPQHF. The CDR3 region has the DNA TGTGCCAGCAGTTCCTCGACAGGGGCTCATCAGCCCCAGCATTTT.

This clone was detected once. The chain carries TRBV4-1 and TRBJ1-2; 8 bases map to TRBD1. There are 15 residues in the CDR3. Germline V gene sequence: CDR1 MGHRA, CDR2 YSYEKL. V lost 1 base and J lost 2; bases outside the gene matches: 3. The CDR3: CASSQARQGNYGYTF. Written as DNA, the CDR3 is TGCGCCAGCAGCCAAGCCCGACAGGGGAACTATGGCTACACCTTC.

The CDR3 DNA follows: TGTGCCAGCAGCCCTACTAGCGCCGGGGAGCTGTTTTTT. Residues: CASSPTSAGELFF. The V call is TRBV6-4, the J call TRBJ2-2, with TRBD2 matching over 7 bases. Trimming cost V 6 bases and J 6 bases; bases outside gene matches: 4. From germline, CDR1 is MRHNA and CDR2 SNTAGT. The CDR3 totals 13 residues.

The chain couples TRBV7-9 to TRBJ2-4, with 7 bases identical to TRBD2. Germline CDR1 and CDR2: SEHNR and FQNEAQ (reference sequence). CDR3 length: 15 residues. The trim removed 6 bases at V and 0 bases at J, leaving 5 bases unmatched. CDR3 DNA: TGTGCCAGCAGGGGAGGGACGGTAGCCAAAAACATTCAGTACTTC. Its protein product is CASRGGTVAKNIQYF.

The chain links TRBV6-2 or TRBV6-3 to TRBJ2-5; D gene unclear. There are 11 residues in the CDR3. The germline CDR1 and CDR2 sequences are MNHEY and SVGEGT. The V end was cut by 4 bases, the J end by 5 bases, with 5 bases between. CDR3 sequence (DNA): TGTGCCAGCAGTTCTTATGAGACCCAGTACTTC. Protein sequence: CASSSYETQYF.

This chain links TRBV4-1 with TRBJ2-1; TRBD1 matches at 7 bases. Germline CDR1 reads MGHRA; CDR2 reads YSYEKL. Losses at the gene ends were 6 bases for V and 0 bases for J; bases not matched to a gene: 5. The CDR3 loop spans 15 amino acids. CDR3 amino acids: CASSSDRNSYNEQFF. The DNA of the CDR3 is TGCGCCAGCAGTTCGGACAGGAACTCCTACAATGAGCAGTTCTTC.

A single count supports this clone. This chain joins TRBV6-5 and TRBJ2-5; 8 bases agree with TRBD1. CDR1 is MNHEY, CDR2 SVGAGI, per germline. Trimming at V came to 6 bases and at J to 4 bases, leaving 7 bases not matched to a gene. The CDR3 has 14 residues. The CDR3 loop reads CASSYNRGLETQYF. CDR3 nucleotides: TGTGCCAGCAGCTACAACAGGGGGTTAGAGACCCAGTACTTC.

J is TRBJ1-2 and V is TRBV12-5; D not resolved. V lost 1 base and J lost 1, with 16 bases in between. Germline assignment: CDR1 LGHNT and CDR2 FRNRAP. CDR3 length: 17 residues. The CDR3: CASGLARVDYFNYGYTF. As DNA, the CDR3 is TGTGCTAGTGGTTTGGCCCGGGTGGACTATTTTAACTATGGCTACACCTTC.

The chain joins TRBV5-1 to TRBJ2-7, with 10 bases identical to TRBD1. The CDR3 is 15 residues long. Trimming removed 4 bases from V and 5 bases from J; junction bases left unmatched: 9. Germline V gene data show CDR1 as SGHRS and CDR2 as YFSETQ. The CDR3 spells CASSQTGTGVHEQYF. CDR3 bases: TGCGCCAGCAGCCAAACCGGGACAGGGGTCCACGAGCAGTACTTC.

The V gene is TRBV30, the J gene TRBJ1-6; 7 bases agree with TRBD1. Germline loops: CDR1 GTSNPN, CDR2 SVGIG (reference sequence). This CDR3 is built from 15 residues. V gave up 1 base and J gave up 6 bases; unmatched junction bases: 6. The CDR3 protein is CAWSAPTGLNSPLHF. CDR3 nucleotides: TGTGCCTGGAGTGCCCCGACAGGGCTTAATTCACCCCTCCACTTT.

The V call is TRBV9, the J call TRBJ2-1; D is ambiguous. The V end was cut by 3 bases, the J end by 0 bases, with 10 bases between. The CDR3 is 15 amino acids. Germline values: CDR1 SGDLS, CDR2 YYNGEE. The CDR3 loop reads CASSAGWFSYNEQFF. The CDR3 bases are TGTGCCAGCAGCGCCGGTTGGTTCTCCTACAATGAGCAGTTCTTC.